This TCR beta chain appears in the sequencing data of a study of blood T cell repertoires in COVID-19. As for the study in general: Donors in the United States, Italy and Spain gave samples during acute or convalescent COVID-19.

The CDR3 has 16 residues. CDR1 is SGHNT, CDR2 YYREEE, per germline (reference sequence). Trimming cost V 4 bases and J 5 bases; bases outside gene matches: 5. Clones were read by immunoSEQ multiplex PCR, and TCRdb kept only the in-frame ones, dropping some. The sample lists over 450,000 clones; around 90% were seen once. Seattle patient enrollment occurred during active infection, with longitudinal follow-up thereafter. The sequence derives from a woman between 45 and 65 years old with COVID-19, enrolled during active disease. The chain recombines TRBV5-4 with TRBJ2-2; 13 positions agree with TRBD2. Sequenced material: peripheral blood. CDR3 sequence: CASSLPLAGGTGELFF. The DNA for the CDR3 is TGTGCCAGCAGCCTACCACTAGCGGGGGGGACCGGGGAGCTGTTTTTT.